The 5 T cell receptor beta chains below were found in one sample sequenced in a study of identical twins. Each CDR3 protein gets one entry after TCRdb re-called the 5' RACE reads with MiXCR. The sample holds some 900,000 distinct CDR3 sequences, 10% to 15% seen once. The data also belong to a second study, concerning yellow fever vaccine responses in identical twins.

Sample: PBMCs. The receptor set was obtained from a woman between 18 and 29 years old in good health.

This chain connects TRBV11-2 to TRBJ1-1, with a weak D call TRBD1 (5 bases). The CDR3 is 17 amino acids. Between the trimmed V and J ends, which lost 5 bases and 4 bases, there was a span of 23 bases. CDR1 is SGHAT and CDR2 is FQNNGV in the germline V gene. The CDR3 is CASSPYSLEGSGTEAFF. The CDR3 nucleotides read TGTGCCAGCAGCCCCTACTCGCTGGAGGGGTCGGGCACTGAAGCTTTCTTT.

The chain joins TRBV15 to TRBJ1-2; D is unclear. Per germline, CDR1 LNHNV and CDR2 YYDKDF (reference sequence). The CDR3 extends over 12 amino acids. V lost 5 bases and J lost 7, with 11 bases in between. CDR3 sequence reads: CATSPGGFGYTF. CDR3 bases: TGTGCCACCAGCCCCGGAGGGTTTGGCTACACCTTC.

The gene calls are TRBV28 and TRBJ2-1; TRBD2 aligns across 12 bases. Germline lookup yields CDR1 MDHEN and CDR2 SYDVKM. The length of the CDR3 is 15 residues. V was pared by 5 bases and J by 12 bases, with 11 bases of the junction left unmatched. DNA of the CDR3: TGTGCCAGCAGTATTTCTAGCGGGGGGGCCGATGTGCAGTTCTTC. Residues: CASSISSGGADVQFF.

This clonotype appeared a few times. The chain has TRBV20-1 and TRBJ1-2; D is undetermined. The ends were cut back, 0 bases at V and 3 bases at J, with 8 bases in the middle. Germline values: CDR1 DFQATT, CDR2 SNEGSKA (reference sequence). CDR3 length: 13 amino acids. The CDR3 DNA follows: TGCAGTGCTAGAGATGCGTGGGACTATGGCTACACCTTC. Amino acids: CSARDAWDYGYTF.

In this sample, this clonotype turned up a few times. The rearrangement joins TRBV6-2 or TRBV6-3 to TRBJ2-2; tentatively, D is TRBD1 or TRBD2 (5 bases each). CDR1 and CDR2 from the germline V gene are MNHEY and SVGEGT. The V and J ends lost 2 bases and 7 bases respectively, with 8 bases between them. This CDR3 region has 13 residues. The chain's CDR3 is CASSYEGRGELFF. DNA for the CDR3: TGTGCCAGCAGTTACGAGGGGCGCGGGGAGCTGTTTTTT.